The present T cell receptor beta chain was sequenced within a study of response to subunit inactivated influenza vaccine. Study-wide results and limits: With each seasonal influenza vaccination, the authors suggested, few new T cells are recruited.

Each CDR3 protein gets one entry after TCRdb re-called the RT-PCR reads with MiXCR. The repertoire has over 400,000 distinct CDR3 sequences, 11% of them found once; the top ten carry approximately 12%. For this clonotype: The target antigen is unknown.

J lost 4 bases, V lost 4 bases, and 6 bases had no gene match. The CDR3 length is 14 residues. CDR1 SGHAT and CDR2 FQNNGV come from the germline V gene. The clonotype comes from a man aged 50 to 59 who received an inactivated influenza vaccine. The specimen comprised PBMCs from blood, sampled 45 days after vaccination. The rearrangement joins TRBV11-2 to TRBJ2-7, with 8 bases lining up with TRBD1. The CDR3 DNA reads as TGTGCCAGCAGCTCCGGACAGGGTTTGTACGAGCAGTACTTC. It translates to CASSSGQGLYEQYF.